This entry features one T cell receptor beta chain sequence. Repertoires were generated with immunoSEQ multiplex PCR, while TCRdb's copy carries only in-frame clones and drops some. The sample includes 150,000 to 200,000 clones, 84% seen only once; the top ten take roughly a tenth. This record comes from a study of cytomegalovirus exposure and HLA in healthy donors. Germline V lookup: CDR1 KGHSH, CDR2 LQKENI. The V gene end was trimmed by 3 bases and the J gene end by 4 bases; junction bases not matched to a gene: 4. CDR3 size: 15 residues. The sequence was collected from a man aged 30 to 45 in good health and CMV-seropositive. Specimen: PBMCs. The V gene is TRBV18, the J gene TRBJ2-5; TRBD1 agrees at 11 bases. In nucleotides, the CDR3 is TGTGCCAGCTCACCTCCGGGACAGGGGGTAGAGACCCAGTACTTC. Amino acids: CASSPPGQGVETQYF.